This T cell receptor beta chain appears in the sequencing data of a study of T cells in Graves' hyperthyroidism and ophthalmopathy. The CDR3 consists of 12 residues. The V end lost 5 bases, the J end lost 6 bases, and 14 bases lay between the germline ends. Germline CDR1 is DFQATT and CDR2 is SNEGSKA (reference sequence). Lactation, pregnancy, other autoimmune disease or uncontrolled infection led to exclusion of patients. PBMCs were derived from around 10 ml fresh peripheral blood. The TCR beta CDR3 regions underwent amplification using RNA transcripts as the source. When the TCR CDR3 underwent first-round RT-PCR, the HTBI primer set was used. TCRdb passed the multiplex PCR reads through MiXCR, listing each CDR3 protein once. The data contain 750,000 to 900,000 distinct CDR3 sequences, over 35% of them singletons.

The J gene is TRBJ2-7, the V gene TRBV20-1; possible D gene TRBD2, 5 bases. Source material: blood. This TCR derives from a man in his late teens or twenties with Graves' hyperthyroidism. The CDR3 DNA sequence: TGCAGTGCTCGGCGAGGTGGACTCGAGCAGTACTTC. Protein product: CSARRGGLEQYF.